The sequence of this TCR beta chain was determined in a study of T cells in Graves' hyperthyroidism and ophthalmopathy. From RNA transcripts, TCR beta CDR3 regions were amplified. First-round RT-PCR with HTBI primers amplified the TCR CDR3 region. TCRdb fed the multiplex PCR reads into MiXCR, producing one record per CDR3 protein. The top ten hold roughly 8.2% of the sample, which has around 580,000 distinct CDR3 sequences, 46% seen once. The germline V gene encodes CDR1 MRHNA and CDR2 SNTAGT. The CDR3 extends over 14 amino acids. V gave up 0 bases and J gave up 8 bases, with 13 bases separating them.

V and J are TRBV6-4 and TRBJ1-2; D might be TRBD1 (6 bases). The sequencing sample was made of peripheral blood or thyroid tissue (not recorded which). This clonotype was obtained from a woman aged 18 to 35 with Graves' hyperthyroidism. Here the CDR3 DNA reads TGTGCCAGCAGTGACTCGGCGGGGGGCCGCGGCTACACCTTC. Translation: CASSDSAGGRGYTF.